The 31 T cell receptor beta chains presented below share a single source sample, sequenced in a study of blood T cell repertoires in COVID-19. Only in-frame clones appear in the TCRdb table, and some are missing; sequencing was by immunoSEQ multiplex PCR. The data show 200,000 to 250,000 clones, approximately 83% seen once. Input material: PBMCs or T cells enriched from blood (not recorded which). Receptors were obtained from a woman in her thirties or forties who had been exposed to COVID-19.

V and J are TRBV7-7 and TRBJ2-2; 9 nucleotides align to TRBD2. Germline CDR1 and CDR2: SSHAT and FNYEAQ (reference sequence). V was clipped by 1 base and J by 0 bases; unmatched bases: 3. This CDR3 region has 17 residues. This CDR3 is CASSLGGGAANTGELFF. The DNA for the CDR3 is TGTGCCAGCAGCTTAGGCGGGGGGGCAGCGAACACCGGGGAGCTGTTTTTT.

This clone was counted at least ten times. The CDR3 reads CASSLIPGEEQFF. CDR3 DNA: TGTGCCAGCAGCTTAATCCCTGGGGAGGAGCAGTTCTTC. The chain employs TRBV7-3 and TRBJ2-1; D may be TRBD2 (5 bases). Germline V gene lookup returns CDR1 SGHTA and CDR2 FQGTGA. CDR3 length: 13 residues. V lost 1 base and J 10 bases, leaving 11 bases between the germline ends.

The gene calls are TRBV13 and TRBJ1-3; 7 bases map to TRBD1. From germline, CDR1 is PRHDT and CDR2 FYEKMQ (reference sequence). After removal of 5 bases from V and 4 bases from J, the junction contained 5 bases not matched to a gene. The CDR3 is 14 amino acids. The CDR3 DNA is TGTGCCAGCAGCCCCAGGGGGGAGGGAAACACCATATATTTT. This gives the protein CASSPRGEGNTIYF.

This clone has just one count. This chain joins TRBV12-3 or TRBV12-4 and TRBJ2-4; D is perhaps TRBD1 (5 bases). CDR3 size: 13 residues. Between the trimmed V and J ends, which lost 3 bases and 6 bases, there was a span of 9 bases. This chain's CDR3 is CASSFQGTNIQYF. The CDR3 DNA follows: TGTGCCAGCAGTTTCCAGGGAACAAACATTCAGTACTTC.

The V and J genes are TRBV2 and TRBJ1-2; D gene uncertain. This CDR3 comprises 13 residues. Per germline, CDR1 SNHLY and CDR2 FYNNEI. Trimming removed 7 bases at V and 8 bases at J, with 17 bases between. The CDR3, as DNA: TGTGCCAGCACCGAAGAGGATGAGAGAGGCTACACCTTC. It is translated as CASTEEDERGYTF.

DNA of the CDR3: TGTGCCAGCAGAAAAAGGGAGGGCAATCAGCCCCAGCATTTT. This codes for CASRKREGNQPQHF. The rearrangement links TRBV6-5 to TRBJ1-5; D not certain. This CDR3 has 14 amino acids. Per the germline V gene, CDR1 is MNHEY and CDR2 is SVGAGI. Trimming left V 6 bases short and J 2 bases short, with 11 bases between.

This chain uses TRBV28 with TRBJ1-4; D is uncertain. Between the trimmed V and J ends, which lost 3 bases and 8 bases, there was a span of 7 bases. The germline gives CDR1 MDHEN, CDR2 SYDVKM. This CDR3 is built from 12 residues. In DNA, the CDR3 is TGTGCCAGCAGTTTGATGGGCGAAAAACTGTTTTTT. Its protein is CASSLMGEKLFF.

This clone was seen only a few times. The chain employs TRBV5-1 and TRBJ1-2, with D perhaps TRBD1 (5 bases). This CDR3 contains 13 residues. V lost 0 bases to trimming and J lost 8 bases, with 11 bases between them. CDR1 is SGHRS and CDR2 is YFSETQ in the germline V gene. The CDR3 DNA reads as TGCGCCAGCAGCTTGGGTGGGGCTCAGGGCTACACCTTC. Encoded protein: CASSLGGAQGYTF.

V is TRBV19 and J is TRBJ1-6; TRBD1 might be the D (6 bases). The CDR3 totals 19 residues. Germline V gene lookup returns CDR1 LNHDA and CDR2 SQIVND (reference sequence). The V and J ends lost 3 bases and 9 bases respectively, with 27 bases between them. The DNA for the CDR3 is TGTGCCAGTAGTATTTATAAACAGGGCGTCAGCCGCACAATTTCACCCCTCCACTTT. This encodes CASSIYKQGVSRTISPLHF.

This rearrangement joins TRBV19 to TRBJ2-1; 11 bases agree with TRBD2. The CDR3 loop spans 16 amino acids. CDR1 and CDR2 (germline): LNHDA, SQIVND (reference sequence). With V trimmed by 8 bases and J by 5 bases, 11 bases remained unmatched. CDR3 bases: TGTGCCAGTCGAGGGCTAGCGGGGGGCTTGGACAATGAGCAGTTCTTC. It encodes CASRGLAGGLDNEQFF.

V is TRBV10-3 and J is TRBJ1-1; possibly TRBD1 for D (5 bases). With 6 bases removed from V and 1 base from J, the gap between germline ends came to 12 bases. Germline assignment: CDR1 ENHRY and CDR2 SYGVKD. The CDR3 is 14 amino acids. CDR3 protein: CAIRAGFGNTEAFF. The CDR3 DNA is TGTGCCATCAGGGCAGGGTTTGGGAACACTGAAGCTTTCTTT.

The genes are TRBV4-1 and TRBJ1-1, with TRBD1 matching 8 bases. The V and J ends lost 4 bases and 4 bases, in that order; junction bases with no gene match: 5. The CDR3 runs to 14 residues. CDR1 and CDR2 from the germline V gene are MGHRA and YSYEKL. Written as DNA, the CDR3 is TGCGCCAGCAGCCTTTACAGGGGGAGCACTGAAGCTTTCTTT. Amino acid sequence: CASSLYRGSTEAFF.

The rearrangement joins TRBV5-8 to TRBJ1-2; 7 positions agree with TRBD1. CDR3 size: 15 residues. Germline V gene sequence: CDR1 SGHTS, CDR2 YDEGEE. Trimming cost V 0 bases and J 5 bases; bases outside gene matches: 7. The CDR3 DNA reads TGTGCCAGCAGCTTGGGACAGGGTGAAATTTATGGCTACACCTTC. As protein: CASSLGQGEIYGYTF.

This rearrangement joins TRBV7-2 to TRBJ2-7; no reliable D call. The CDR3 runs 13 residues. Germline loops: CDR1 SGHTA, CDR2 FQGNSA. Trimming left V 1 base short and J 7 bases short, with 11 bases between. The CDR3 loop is CASSLEPTVEQYF. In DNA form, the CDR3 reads TGTGCCAGCAGCTTAGAGCCTACCGTTGAGCAGTACTTC.

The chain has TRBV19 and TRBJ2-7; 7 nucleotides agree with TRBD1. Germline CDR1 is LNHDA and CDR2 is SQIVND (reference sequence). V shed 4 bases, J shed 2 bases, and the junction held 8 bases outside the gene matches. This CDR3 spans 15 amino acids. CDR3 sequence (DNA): TGTGCCAGTAGTACCGAGACAGGGAATACCTACGAGCAGTACTTC. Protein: CASSTETGNTYEQYF.

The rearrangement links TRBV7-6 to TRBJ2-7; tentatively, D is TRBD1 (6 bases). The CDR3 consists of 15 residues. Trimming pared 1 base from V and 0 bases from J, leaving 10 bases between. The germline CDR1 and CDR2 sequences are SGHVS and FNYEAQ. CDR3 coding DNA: TGTGCCAGCAGCTTAGGCCAGGGGATCTCCTACGAGCAGTACTTC. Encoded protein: CASSLGQGISYEQYF.

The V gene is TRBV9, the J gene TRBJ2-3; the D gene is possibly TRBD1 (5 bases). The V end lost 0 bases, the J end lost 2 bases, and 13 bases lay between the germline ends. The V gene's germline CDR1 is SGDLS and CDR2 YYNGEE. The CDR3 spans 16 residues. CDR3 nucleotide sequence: TGTGCCAGCAGCGTAGACACAGGCCATTCCACAGATACGCAGTATTTT. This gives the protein CASSVDTGHSTDTQYF. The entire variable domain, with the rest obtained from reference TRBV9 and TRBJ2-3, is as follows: DSGVTQTPKHLITATGQRVTLRCSPRSGDLSVYWYQQSLDQGLQFLIQYYNGEERAKGNILERFSAQQFPDLHSELNLSSLELGDSALYFCASSVDTGHSTDTQYFGPGTRLTVL.

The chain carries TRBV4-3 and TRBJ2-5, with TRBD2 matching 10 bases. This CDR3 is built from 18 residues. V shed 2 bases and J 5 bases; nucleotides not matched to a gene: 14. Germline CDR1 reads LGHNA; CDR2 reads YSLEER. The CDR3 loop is CASSQTLGASGGPETQYF. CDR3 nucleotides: TGCGCCAGCAGCCAAACCCTTGGGGCTAGCGGGGGACCGGAGACCCAGTACTTC.

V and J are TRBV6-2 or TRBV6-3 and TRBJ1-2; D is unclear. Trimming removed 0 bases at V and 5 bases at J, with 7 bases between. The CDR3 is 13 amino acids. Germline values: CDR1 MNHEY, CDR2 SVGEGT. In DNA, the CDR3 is TGTGCCAGCAGTTACTCGCCAGAATATGGCTACACCTTC. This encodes CASSYSPEYGYTF.

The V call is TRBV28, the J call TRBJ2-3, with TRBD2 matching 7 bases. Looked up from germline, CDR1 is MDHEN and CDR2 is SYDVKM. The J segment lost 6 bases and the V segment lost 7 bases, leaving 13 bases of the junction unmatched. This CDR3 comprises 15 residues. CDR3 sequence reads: CASKTGTTFRDTQYF. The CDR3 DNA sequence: TGTGCCAGCAAAACCGGGACTACCTTTAGGGATACGCAGTATTTT. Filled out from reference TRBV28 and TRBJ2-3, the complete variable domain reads DVKVTQSSRYLVKRTGEKVFLECVQDMDHENMFWYRQDPGLGLRLIYFSYDVKMKEKGDIPEGYSVSREKKERFSLILESASTNQTSMYLCASKTGTTFRDTQYFGPGTRLTVL.

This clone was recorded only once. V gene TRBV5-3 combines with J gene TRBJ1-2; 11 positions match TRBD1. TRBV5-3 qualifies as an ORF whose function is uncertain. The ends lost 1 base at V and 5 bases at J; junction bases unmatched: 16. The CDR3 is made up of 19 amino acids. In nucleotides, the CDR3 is TGTGCCAGAAGCTTGTGGATCGGACAGGGGGCCTCAGGTGAATATGGCTACACCTTC. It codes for CARSLWIGQGASGEYGYTF.

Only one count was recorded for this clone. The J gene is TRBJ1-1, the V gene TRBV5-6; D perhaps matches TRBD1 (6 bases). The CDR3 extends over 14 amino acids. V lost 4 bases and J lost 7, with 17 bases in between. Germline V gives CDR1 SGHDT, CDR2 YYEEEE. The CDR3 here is CASSRDTGLSEAFF. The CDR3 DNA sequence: TGTGCCAGCAGCCGGGACACAGGGTTGAGTGAAGCTTTCTTT.

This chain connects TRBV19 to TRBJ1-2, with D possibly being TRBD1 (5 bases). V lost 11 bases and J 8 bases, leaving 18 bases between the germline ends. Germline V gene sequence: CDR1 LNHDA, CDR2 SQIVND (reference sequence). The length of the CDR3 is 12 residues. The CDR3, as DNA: TGTGCCCGCGGGGGGGGGAGGGGAGGCTACACCTTC. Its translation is CARGGGRGGYTF.

The CDR3 region is CASSQGGGQGANVLTF. CDR3 DNA: TGCGCCAGCAGCCAAGGGGGTGGACAGGGGGCCAACGTCCTGACTTTC. This chain uses TRBV4-1 with TRBJ2-6, with D possibly TRBD1 on 6 matching bases. The CDR3 runs 16 residues. The germline gives CDR1 MGHRA, CDR2 YSYEKL. V was pared by 1 base and J by 4 bases, with 11 bases between.

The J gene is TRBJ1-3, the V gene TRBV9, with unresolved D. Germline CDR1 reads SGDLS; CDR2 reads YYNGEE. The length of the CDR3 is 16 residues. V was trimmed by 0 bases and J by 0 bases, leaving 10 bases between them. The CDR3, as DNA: TGTGCCAGCAGCGTAGGAATCGAACTCTCTGGAAACACCATATATTTT. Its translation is CASSVGIELSGNTIYF.

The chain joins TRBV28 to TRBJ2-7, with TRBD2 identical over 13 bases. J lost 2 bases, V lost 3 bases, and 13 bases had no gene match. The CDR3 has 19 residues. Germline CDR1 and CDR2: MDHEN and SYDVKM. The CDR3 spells CASSFPTSGGSSLPYEQYF. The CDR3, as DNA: TGTGCCAGCAGTTTCCCGACTAGCGGGGGGTCATCCCTCCCCTACGAGCAGTACTTC.

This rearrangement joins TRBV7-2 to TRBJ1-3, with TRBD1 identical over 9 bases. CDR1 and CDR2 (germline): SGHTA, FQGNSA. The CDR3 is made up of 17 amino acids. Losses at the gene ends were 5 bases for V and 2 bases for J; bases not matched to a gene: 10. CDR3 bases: TGTGCCAGCAGCCCTAGGGTGGGGACAGGGCCTGGAAACACCATATATTTT. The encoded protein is CASSPRVGTGPGNTIYF.

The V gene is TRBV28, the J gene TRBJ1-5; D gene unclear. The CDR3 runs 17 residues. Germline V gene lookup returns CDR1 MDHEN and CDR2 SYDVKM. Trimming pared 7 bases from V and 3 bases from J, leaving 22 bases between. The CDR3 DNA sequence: TGTGCCAGCACTATCGCGGTTAGCCAGCGTTCCAATCAGCCCCAGCATTTT. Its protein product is CASTIAVSQRSNQPQHF.

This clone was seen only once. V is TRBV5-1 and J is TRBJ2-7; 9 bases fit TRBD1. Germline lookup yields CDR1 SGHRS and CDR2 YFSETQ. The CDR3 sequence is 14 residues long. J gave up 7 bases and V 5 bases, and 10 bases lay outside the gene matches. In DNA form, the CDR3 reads TGCGCCAGCAGACCTACACAGGGGGCTGGAGAGCAGTACTTC. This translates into CASRPTQGAGEQYF.

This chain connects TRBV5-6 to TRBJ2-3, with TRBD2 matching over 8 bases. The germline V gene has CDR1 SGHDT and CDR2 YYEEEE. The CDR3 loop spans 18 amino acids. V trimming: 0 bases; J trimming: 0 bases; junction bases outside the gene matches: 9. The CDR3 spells CASSLGYWAGGSTDTQYF. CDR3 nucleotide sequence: TGTGCCAGCAGCTTGGGATACTGGGCGGGGGGAAGCACAGATACGCAGTATTTT.

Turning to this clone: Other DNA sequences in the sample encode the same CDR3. The CDR3, as DNA: TGTGCCAGCAGTTTGGGACAGGGCAATCAGCCCCAGCATTTT. Encoded protein: CASSLGQGNQPQHF. The rearrangement uses TRBV28 and TRBJ1-5, with 8 bases that match TRBD1. Germline V CDR1 and CDR2: MDHEN, SYDVKM. CDR3 length: 14 residues. V gave up 3 bases and J gave up 2 bases; unmatched junction bases: 0.